The 18 T cell receptor beta chains listed next were all sequenced from one sample in a study of blood T cell repertoires in COVID-19. Sequenced by immunoSEQ multiplex PCR; TCRdb stores in-frame clones only, minus some. The data contain about 100,000 clones, more than 75% of them singletons. Sequenced material: peripheral blood. The source of these receptors is a man younger than 45 in a cohort sampled during active COVID-19.

CDR3 in DNA: TGTGCCAGCAGCTTAGCGCGGGAGACCCAGTACTTC. The encoded protein is CASSLARETQYF. The chain joins TRBV7-2 to TRBJ2-5; D is unresolved. Trimming shortened V by 0 bases and J by 5 bases, and 4 bases separated the two germline ends. Germline lookup yields CDR1 SGHTA and CDR2 FQGNSA. This CDR3 is built from 12 residues.

The V and J genes are TRBV9 and TRBJ2-3, with 12 bases lining up with TRBD2. Germline loops: CDR1 SGDLS, CDR2 YYNGEE. After removal of 4 bases from V and 0 bases from J, the junction contained 9 bases not matched to a gene. The CDR3 is 18 residues long. CDR3 DNA sequence: TGTGCCAGCAGCTTCGGACTAGCGGGGTACGCTAGCACAGATACGCAGTATTTT. Translated, it gives CASSFGLAGYASTDTQYF.

This sequence joins TRBV24-1 and TRBJ2-3, with D possibly TRBD2 on 6 matching bases. Germline assignment: CDR1 KGHDR and CDR2 SFDVKD. The CDR3 has 16 amino acids. V shed 3 bases and J shed 4 bases, with 16 bases lying between them. The CDR3 DNA is TGTGCCACCAGTGATAGAAGGGGACTTCCACCAGATACGCAGTATTTT. It translates to CATSDRRGLPPDTQYF.

The chain employs TRBV5-1 and TRBJ1-1, with D perhaps matching TRBD1 (6 bases). Per germline, CDR1 SGHRS and CDR2 YFSETQ. V was shortened by 4 bases and J by 4 bases, with 20 bases between the two germline ends. There are 16 residues in the CDR3. The CDR3 nucleotides read TGCGCCAGCAGCCCCCGTCCGGGGGGCCCGAGCACTGAAGCTTTCTTT. This translates into CASSPRPGGPSTEAFF.

V and J are TRBV3-1 (or the pseudogene TRBV3-2) and TRBJ2-1; 9 nucleotides agree with TRBD2. This CDR3 is 18 amino acids long. The junction had 8 bases not matched to a gene; V was cut back by 0 bases and J by 2 bases. In germline, CDR1 is LGHDT, CDR2 YNNKEL (reference sequence). CDR3 nucleotide sequence: TGTGCCAGCAGCCAAGATCCTAGCGCGGGGGGGCCCTACAATGAGCAGTTCTTC. Translating gives CASSQDPSAGGPYNEQFF.

This chain joins TRBV18 and TRBJ1-4, with a possible D match to TRBD1 (5 bases). The CDR3 extends over 16 amino acids. V was trimmed by 3 bases and J by 4 bases, leaving 15 bases between them. Germline CDR1 is KGHSH and CDR2 is LQKENI. CDR3 coding DNA: TGTGCCAGCTCACCGACTTTAGACAGCATTAATGAAAAACTGTTTTTT. Protein sequence: CASSPTLDSINEKLFF. Together with reference TRBV18 and TRBJ1-4, the CDR3 gives the full variable domain: NAGVMQNPRHLVRRRGQEARLRCSPMKGHSHVYWYRQLPEEGLKFMVYLQKENIIDESGMPKERFSAEFPKEGPSILRIQQVVRGDSAAYFCASSPTLDSINEKLFFGSGTQLSVL.

The chain employs TRBV5-1 and TRBJ1-1, with D maybe TRBD1 (6 bases). The V and J ends lost 7 bases and 0 bases respectively, with 13 bases between them. The CDR3 covers 14 residues. Looked up from germline, CDR1 is SGHRS and CDR2 is YFSETQ. The CDR3 DNA reads as TGCGCCAGCGGTCAGGGGCTTATGAACACTGAAGCTTTCTTT. Residues: CASGQGLMNTEAFF.

The chain combines TRBV6-2 or TRBV6-3 with TRBJ1-5, with a possible D match to TRBD1 (5 bases). This CDR3 has 14 amino acids. Germline CDR1 and CDR2: MNHEY and SVGEGT. V lost 2 bases and J lost 2, with 7 bases in between. The CDR3: CASSYPGGNQPQHF. The CDR3 DNA reads as TGTGCCAGCAGTTACCCGGGGGGCAATCAGCCCCAGCATTTT.

The J gene is TRBJ2-3, the V gene TRBV7-3, with D possibly matching TRBD1 (6 bases). Looked up from germline, CDR1 is SGHTA and CDR2 is FQGTGA. V gave up 6 bases and J gave up 6 bases, with 10 bases separating them. This CDR3 has 12 amino acids. The CDR3 DNA reads as TGTGCCAGCAGTCAGGGGTCGGATACGCAGTATTTT. Its protein product is CASSQGSDTQYF.

The V gene is TRBV7-8, the J gene TRBJ2-7, with D perhaps TRBD2 (7 bases). CDR3 length: 16 residues. Germline assignment: CDR1 SGHVS and CDR2 FQNEAQ. V was pared by 2 bases and J by 2 bases, with 16 bases between. The CDR3 loop reads CASSLTGGVIAYEQYF. The CDR3 DNA reads as TGTGCCAGCAGCTTAACGGGGGGCGTGATTGCCTACGAGCAGTACTTC.

Written as DNA, the CDR3 is TGCGCCAGCAGCCGGGAGACAGGGGAGGGGACCCAGTACTTC. Amino acid sequence: CASSRETGEGTQYF. The V and J genes are TRBV5-1 and TRBJ2-5; tentative D call: TRBD1 (8 bases). The germline V and J ends were trimmed by 4 bases and 7 bases, with 17 bases remaining between them. Germline CDR1 and CDR2: SGHRS and YFSETQ. The CDR3 sequence is 14 residues long.

The rearrangement links TRBV25-1 to TRBJ1-3; 7 bases fit TRBD1. The CDR3 runs 14 residues. Germline V lookup: CDR1 MGHDK, CDR2 SYGVNS. J lost 1 base, V lost 6 bases, and 3 bases had no gene match. The CDR3 region is CASRKQGSGNTIYF. For the CDR3, the DNA is TGTGCCAGCAGAAAACAGGGGTCTGGAAACACCATATATTTT.

The DNA for the CDR3 is TGTGCCAGCAGCTTAGAATGGCTAACCGGGACTAGGGAGGCAGATACGCAGTATTTT. Translated, it gives CASSLEWLTGTREADTQYF. V gene TRBV11-2 combines with J gene TRBJ2-3, with TRBD2 identical over 8 bases. The CDR3 consists of 19 residues. Germline values: CDR1 SGHAT, CDR2 FQNNGV. V dropped 0 bases and J dropped 4; count of bases not matched to a gene: 15.

The chain recombines TRBV30 with TRBJ2-4; TRBD2 aligns across 9 bases. This CDR3 is built from 13 residues. CDR1 and CDR2 (germline): GTSNPN, SVGIG (reference sequence). The V gene end was trimmed by 4 bases and the J gene end by 4 bases; junction bases not matched to a gene: 2. The CDR3 loop is CAWTSGVKNIQYF. The CDR3 DNA reads TGTGCCTGGACTAGCGGGGTGAAAAACATTCAGTACTTC.

The rearrangement uses TRBV7-3 and TRBJ2-1; 8 bases are shared with TRBD2. CDR3 length equals 15 residues. The J segment lost 0 bases and the V segment lost 5 bases, leaving 3 bases of the junction unmatched. Germline V gene data show CDR1 as SGHTA and CDR2 as FQGTGA. In DNA form, the CDR3 reads TGTGCCAGCAGCGCCGGGGGGGCCTCCTACAATGAGCAGTTCTTC. Translation: CASSAGGASYNEQFF. Full variable domain (outside the CDR3, taken from reference TRBV7-3 and TRBJ2-1): GAGVSQTPSNKVTEKGKYVELRCDPISGHTALYWYRQSLGQGPEFLIYFQGTGAADDSGLPNDRFFAVRPEGSVSTLKIQRTERGDSAVYLCASSAGGASYNEQFFGPGTRLTVL.

This chain links TRBV7-2 with TRBJ1-1; 8 bases agree with TRBD1. From germline, CDR1 is SGHTA and CDR2 FQGNSA. The CDR3 spans 16 residues. V lost 5 bases, J lost 0 bases, and 8 bases stayed unmatched. The CDR3: CASSQTGQGMNTEAFF. The CDR3 DNA is TGTGCCAGCAGCCAAACTGGACAGGGAATGAACACTGAAGCTTTCTTT.

The chain employs TRBV5-5 and TRBJ2-1, with a tentative D call TRBD1 (6 bases). The CDR3 is 17 residues long. Germline assignment: CDR1 SGHKS and CDR2 YYEKEE (reference sequence). The V and J ends lost 1 base and 4 bases respectively, with 18 bases between them. The CDR3 nucleotides are TGTGCCAGCAGCTTGCTCCGAACAGGGTACGGGTACAATGAGCAGTTCTTC. It encodes CASSLLRTGYGYNEQFF.

The genes are TRBV5-6 and TRBJ2-1; the D gene is possibly TRBD1 (6 bases). The CDR3 has 14 amino acids. Germline CDR1 SGHDT, CDR2 YYEEEE. V lost 5 bases and J 9 bases, leaving 18 bases between the germline ends. The CDR3 reads CASSFGQGRGEQFF. CDR3 DNA: TGTGCCAGCAGTTTTGGGCAGGGGAGAGGTGAGCAGTTCTTC.